Listed here are 13 T cell receptor beta chains from one sample, sequenced in a study of T cells after yellow fever vaccination. TCRdb reprocessed the 5' RACE reads with MiXCR, giving one entry per CDR3 protein. The table lists some 100,000 distinct CDR3 sequences, roughly 9% of them singletons. The sample here was CD8+ T cells not binding an NS4B(214-222) dextramer, sorted from PBMCs, taken about 2 weeks after the first yellow fever vaccination. The receptors derive from a man aged 18 to 35 who received the YFV17D yellow fever vaccine.

This clonotype has a handful of counts. The chain carries TRBV6-1 and TRBJ2-1; TRBD1 matches 9 bases. V lost 8 bases, J lost 5 bases, and 7 bases stayed unmatched. The CDR3 loop spans 14 amino acids. Germline V gene data show CDR1 as MNHNS and CDR2 as SASEGT. The CDR3 DNA reads as TGTGCCAGCGGAAGGGGACAGGGAAACAATGAGCAGTTCTTC. Translated, it gives CASGRGQGNNEQFF.

This clonotype showed up just a few times. The rearrangement links TRBV7-6 to TRBJ2-5; D unresolved. The germline V gene encodes CDR1 SGHVS and CDR2 FNYEAQ. V lost 5 bases and J lost 7, with 8 bases in between. CDR3 length: 11 residues. Written as DNA, the CDR3 is TGTGCCAGCAGCCCGGTCGGGACCCAGTACTTC. Protein product: CASSPVGTQYF.

This clonotype has more than one count but fewer than ten. The genes are TRBV28 and TRBJ1-5, with 7 bases that match TRBD1. This CDR3 comprises 14 residues. Germline trimming cut 6 bases from V and 5 bases from J; bases unmatched to any gene: 7. Germline V gives CDR1 MDHEN, CDR2 SYDVKM. The CDR3 reads CASRSRGQDQPQHF. The CDR3 DNA reads as TGTGCCAGCAGGTCAAGGGGGCAGGATCAGCCCCAGCATTTT.

There are a few counts of this clonotype. This chain links TRBV3-1 with TRBJ1-4; the D is unclear. CDR1 LGHDT and CDR2 YNNKEL come from the germline V gene (reference sequence). The V end lost 1 base, the J end lost 7 bases, and 13 bases lay between the germline ends. This CDR3 is built from 15 residues. The CDR3 coding sequence is TGTGCCAGCAGCCAAGTCTTGGGGTTCGGTGAAAAACTGTTTTTT. Its protein is CASSQVLGFGEKLFF.

This clonotype has more than one count but fewer than ten. The chain recombines TRBV29-1 with TRBJ1-1; D perhaps matches TRBD1 (5 bases). The CDR3 loop spans 12 amino acids. Germline V gene data show CDR1 as SQVTM and CDR2 as ANQGSEA. V was trimmed by 5 bases and J by 4 bases, leaving 11 bases between them. In DNA, the CDR3 is TGCAGCGTTACCCAGGGACCCACTGAAGCTTTCTTT. It translates to CSVTQGPTEAFF. The entire variable domain, with the rest obtained from reference TRBV29-1 and TRBJ1-1, is as follows: SAVISQKPSRDICQRGTSLTIQCQVDSQVTMMFWYRQQPGQSLTLIATANQGSEATYESGFVIDKFPISRPNLTFSTLTVSNMSPEDSSIYLCSVTQGPTEAFFGQGTRLTVV.

This clonotype has a handful of counts. The rearrangement joins TRBV12-3 or TRBV12-4 to TRBJ1-5; weak D call: TRBD1 (5 bases). Trimming took off 2 bases at V and 8 bases at J, with 16 bases between the two ends. The CDR3 is made up of 15 amino acids. DNA for the CDR3: TGTGCCAGCAGTTTAATAGGGCAGGGTCACGAGCCCCAGCATTTT. Translating gives CASSLIGQGHEPQHF.

The chain carries TRBV7-3 and TRBJ2-3, with D possibly matching TRBD1 (6 bases). Trimming took 2 bases from V and 2 from J, leaving 23 bases between them. In germline, CDR1 is SGHTA, CDR2 FQGTGA. This CDR3 has 19 residues. The CDR3 DNA is TGTGCCAGCAGCTTACATTACCTCTCTGATGGGGGCATCACAGATACGCAGTATTTT. The encoded protein is CASSLHYLSDGGITDTQYF.

This clonotype was recorded a few times. This rearrangement joins TRBV2 to TRBJ2-5; D remains unclear. CDR3 length: 14 amino acids. Trimming shortened V by 3 bases and J by 5 bases, and 13 bases separated the two germline ends. Germline assignment: CDR1 SNHLY and CDR2 FYNNEI. The CDR3 DNA reads TGTGCCAGCAGTGATTTAACCGTAATGGAGACCCAGTACTTC. It yields the protein CASSDLTVMETQYF. Based on the CDR3 plus reference TRBV2 and TRBJ2-5, the full variable domain is EPEVTQTPSHQVTQMGQEVILRCVPISNHLYFYWYRQILGQKVEFLVSFYNNEISEKSEIFDDQFSVERPDGSNFTLKIRSTKLEDSAMYFCASSDLTVMETQYFGPGTRLLVL.

The genes are TRBV29-1 and TRBJ1-1, with D uncertain. This CDR3 is 14 amino acids long. Germline V gives CDR1 SQVTM, CDR2 ANQGSEA. V lost 2 bases, J lost 4 bases, and 14 bases lay in between. The CDR3 protein is CSVESTALSTEAFF. CDR3 DNA sequence: TGCAGCGTTGAATCCACAGCCTTATCCACTGAAGCTTTCTTT. Complete variable domain (other parts from reference TRBV29-1 and TRBJ1-1): SAVISQKPSRDICQRGTSLTIQCQVDSQVTMMFWYRQQPGQSLTLIATANQGSEATYESGFVIDKFPISRPNLTFSTLTVSNMSPEDSSIYLCSVESTALSTEAFFGQGTRLTVV.

In its sample, this clonotype was seen a few times. This chain links TRBV19 with TRBJ2-1; TRBD2 matches at 7 bases. The V gene end was trimmed by 2 bases and the J gene end by 1 base; junction bases not matched to a gene: 2. The germline gives CDR1 LNHDA, CDR2 SQIVND (reference sequence). This CDR3 has 15 amino acids. CDR3 sequence: CASSIIAGSYNEQFF. The CDR3 bases are TGTGCCAGTAGTATAATAGCGGGTTCCTACAATGAGCAGTTCTTC. Full variable domain (remainder filled in from reference TRBV19 and TRBJ2-1): DGGITQSPKYLFRKEGQNVTLSCEQNLNHDAMYWYRQDPGQGLRLIYYSQIVNDFQKGDIAEGYSVSREKKESFPLTVTSAQKNPTAFYLCASSIIAGSYNEQFFGPGTRLTVL.

There are a few counts of this clonotype. The chain combines TRBV20-1 with TRBJ2-2; D may be TRBD1 or TRBD2 (5 bases each). Germline CDR1 is DFQATT and CDR2 is SNEGSKA (reference sequence). V was clipped by 1 base and J by 1 base, with 7 bases between them. CDR3 length equals 14 residues. CDR3 sequence (DNA): TGCAGTGCTAGAGTGGGGGAGAACACCGGGGAGCTGTTTTTT. Translating gives CSARVGENTGELFF.

The V and J genes are TRBV6-2 or TRBV6-3 and TRBJ1-1, with a weak D call TRBD1 (5 bases). Per the germline V gene, CDR1 is MNHEY and CDR2 is SVGEGT. Trimming took off 3 bases at V and 2 bases at J, with 10 bases between the two ends. The CDR3 length is 14 residues. CDR3 region: CASSYGQGNTEAFF. CDR3 bases: TGTGCCAGCAGTTATGGGCAGGGAAACACTGAAGCTTTCTTT.

This chain links TRBV11-2 with TRBJ2-3; 9 bases match TRBD2. Germline CDR1 is SGHAT and CDR2 is FQNNGV. Unmatched junction bases numbered 3, after V lost 4 bases and J lost 1 base. CDR3 length equals 15 residues. CDR3 nucleotides: TGTGCCAGCAGCTCACGGACTAGCGGCACAGATACGCAGTATTTT. Translating it yields CASSSRTSGTDTQYF.